What follows is one T cell receptor (beta chain) and its context. These data come from a study of preoperative IRX-2 immunotherapy in early breast cancer. The table came from immunoSEQ multiplex PCR; TCRdb's copy has only in-frame clones and leaves some out. Of about 23,000 clones listed, approximately 95% were seen once; the top ten hold about 17%. As to treatment: preoperative locoregional IRX-2 cytokine immunotherapy. Patients received preoperative, locoregional IRX-2 cytokine immunotherapy in a phase Ib study. This clonotype was obtained from a human donor with breast cancer. Sequenced material: tumor tissue, taken after IRX-2 immunotherapy.

In DNA, the CDR3 is TGTGCCAGCAGCGGTGCCCGCGGGAATACGCAGTATTTT. This translates into CASSGARGNTQYF. The chain joins TRBV7-2 to TRBJ2-3, with D possibly matching TRBD2 (6 bases). Germline-derived CDR1 and CDR2 are SGHTA and FQGNSA. The CDR3 length is 13 residues. V was clipped by 5 bases and J by 7 bases, with 13 bases between them.